The 25 T cell receptor beta chains given below trace back to one sample, sequenced in a study of cytotoxic CD8 clonotypes in ibrutinib-treated CLL. Measured with immunoSEQ multiplex PCR; TCRdb has only the in-frame clones, and not every one. The repertoire has roughly 45,000 clones, just over 65% of them found once; the top ten carry approximately 21%. The sample here was PBMCs, taken after 24 months of ibrutinib treatment. These receptors were taken from a human donor with chronic lymphocytic leukemia.

The V call is TRBV15, the J call TRBJ2-1, with D unclear. CDR1 and CDR2 (germline): LNHNV, YYDKDF (reference sequence). The V gene lost 4 bases and the J gene lost 6 bases, with 13 bases spanning the gap. This CDR3 region has 14 residues. The CDR3 nucleotides read TGTGCCACCAGCAACCGCCCGAGGTTCAATGAGCAGTTCTTC. Its translation: CATSNRPRFNEQFF.

This clone has only one observation. The V call is TRBV30, the J call TRBJ2-3; no reliable D call. With 0 bases removed from V and 4 bases from J, the gap between germline ends came to 11 bases. The CDR3 sequence is 14 residues long. The germline CDR1 and CDR2 sequences are GTSNPN and SVGIG (reference sequence). CDR3 nucleotides: TGTGCCTGGAGTGTACGGCGCACTTCAGATACGCAGTATTTT. Its translation: CAWSVRRTSDTQYF.

The chain uses TRBV2 and TRBJ1-1, with 10 bases aligning to TRBD1. In germline, CDR1 is SNHLY, CDR2 FYNNEI. Trimming cost V 6 bases and J 12 bases; bases outside gene matches: 10. This CDR3 comprises 13 residues. For the CDR3, the DNA is TGTGCCAGCAGACCGACAGGGGGCGGTCGACCTTTCTTT. It translates to CASRPTGGGRPFF.

The chain recombines TRBV12-2 with TRBJ1-5; TRBD1, the table's D call, lacks a check against the DNA. TRBV12-2 is a pseudogene. The CDR3 totals 14 residues. The CDR3 spells CASRSRTGGQPQHF. The DNA for the CDR3 is TGTGCAAGTCGTTCGCGGACAGGGGGACAGCCCCAGCATTTT.

The chain recombines TRBV4-2 with TRBJ2-5; the match to TRBD2 covers 7 bases. This CDR3 has 16 residues. V shed 2 bases and J 2 bases; nucleotides not matched to a gene: 8. Germline-derived CDR1 and CDR2 are LGHNA and YNFKEQ. DNA for the CDR3: TGTGCCAGCAGCCAAAGAGCAACTAGCGCTCAAGAGACCCAGTACTTC. Residues: CASSQRATSAQETQYF.

The V and J genes are TRBV28 and TRBJ2-2, with TRBD1 matching 8 bases. CDR3 length equals 16 residues. Germline loops: CDR1 MDHEN, CDR2 SYDVKM. V lost 2 bases to trimming and J lost 5 bases; unmatched junction nucleotides: 7. CDR3 sequence (DNA): TGTGCCAGCAGTTTAATCCAGGGGGCAGGAACCGGGGAGCTGTTTTTT. Translation: CASSLIQGAGTGELFF.

The chain has TRBV6-6 and TRBJ2-7, with a tentative D call TRBD1 (5 bases). CDR1 MNHNY and CDR2 SVGAGI come from the germline V gene (reference sequence). This CDR3 has 14 amino acids. The V and J ends lost 2 bases and 2 bases respectively, with 10 bases between them. The CDR3 sequence is CASSYEQGPYEQYF. Here the CDR3 DNA reads TGTGCCAGCAGTTACGAGCAGGGCCCCTACGAGCAGTACTTC.

This rearrangement joins TRBV10-3 to TRBJ2-2; D is possibly TRBD1 (5 bases). The CDR3 covers 12 residues. Germline loops: CDR1 ENHRY, CDR2 SYGVKD. V was pared by 3 bases and J by 14 bases, with 13 bases between. In DNA form, the CDR3 reads TGTGCCATCAGTGAACTCGAGACAGCTCTGTTTTTT. Residues: CAISELETALFF.

This clone was detected a few times. The rearrangement links TRBV5-8 to TRBJ1-2; D call uncertain. The ends were cut back, 4 bases at V and 5 bases at J, with 6 bases in the middle. This CDR3 is 11 amino acids long. In germline, CDR1 is SGHTS, CDR2 YDEGEE. The CDR3 protein is CASSPAYGYTF. In nucleotides, the CDR3 is TGTGCCAGCAGCCCGGCGTATGGCTACACCTTC. The whole variable domain, remainder taken from reference TRBV5-8 and TRBJ1-2, is EAGVTQSPTHLIKTRGQQATLRCSPISGHTSVYWYQQALGLGLQFLLWYDEGEERNRGNFPPRFSGRQFPNYSSELNVNALELEDSALYLCASSPAYGYTFGSGTRLTVV.

This chain connects TRBV5-1 to TRBJ1-1; D ambiguous. The CDR3 consists of 11 residues. CDR1 SGHRS and CDR2 YFSETQ come from the germline V gene. The V and J ends lost 0 bases and 6 bases respectively, with 3 bases between them. The CDR3 sequence: CASSLDAEAFF. The CDR3 DNA sequence: TGCGCCAGCAGCTTGGATGCTGAAGCTTTCTTT.

This clone was found once. The V and J genes are TRBV7-3 and TRBJ2-1, with D possibly being TRBD2 (6 bases). Germline V CDR1 and CDR2: SGHTA, FQGTGA. CDR3 length: 13 residues. Trimming stripped 0 bases from V and 10 bases from J, with 10 bases between. In DNA form, the CDR3 reads TGTGCCAGCAGCTTAACATCGGCGGGGGAGCAGTTCTTC. The encoded protein is CASSLTSAGEQFF.

The chain is built from TRBV7-2 and TRBJ2-1; 10 nucleotides line up with TRBD1. In germline, CDR1 is SGHTA, CDR2 FQGNSA. V lost 4 bases to trimming and J lost 6 bases; unmatched junction nucleotides: 12. CDR3 size: 17 residues. CDR3 DNA: TGTGCCAGCAGCTCCCGAAGTCGACAGGGGGCTCTCAATGAGCAGTTCTTC. Amino acids: CASSSRSRQGALNEQFF.

This clone has just a few counts. The chain carries TRBV5-6 and TRBJ1-2; D unclear. CDR1 and CDR2 from the germline V gene are SGHDT and YYEEEE. This CDR3 has 14 residues. Between the trimmed V and J ends, which lost 0 bases and 8 bases, there was a span of 14 bases. This CDR3 reads CASSLAGSPGGYTF. The CDR3, as DNA: TGTGCCAGCAGCTTGGCGGGCAGCCCCGGAGGCTACACCTTC.

The J gene is TRBJ2-7, the V gene TRBV2; D unresolved. The CDR3 totals 13 residues. Trimming left V 4 bases short and J 3 bases short, with 10 bases between. Germline CDR1 SNHLY, CDR2 FYNNEI. CDR3 coding DNA: TGTGCCAGCAGTGCCAACACGCTCTACGAGCAGTACTTC. Translation: CASSANTLYEQYF.

This chain joins TRBV20-1 and TRBJ1-4; no clear D. The V gene's germline CDR1 is DFQATT and CDR2 SNEGSKA (reference sequence). The CDR3 spans 11 residues. The V end was cut by 5 bases, the J end by 4 bases, with 5 bases between. CDR3 loop: CSAPDNEKLFF. The CDR3 DNA follows: TGCAGTGCTCCTGATAATGAAAAACTGTTTTTT.

The chain uses TRBV2 and TRBJ1-3; D remains unclear. V was trimmed by 8 bases and J by 6 bases, leaving 5 bases between them. The CDR3 runs to 10 residues. Germline values: CDR1 SNHLY, CDR2 FYNNEI. This CDR3 is CASGLNTIYF. The CDR3 DNA sequence: TGTGCCAGCGGTTTAAACACCATATATTTT.

The chain recombines TRBV27 with TRBJ1-2, with D hard to call. This CDR3 is built from 15 residues. Trimming removed 7 bases at V and 5 bases at J, with 20 bases between. CDR1 and CDR2 from the germline V gene are MNHEY and SMNVEV (reference sequence). CDR3 sequence: CASTPVGELFYGYTF. The CDR3, as DNA: TGTGCCAGCACCCCGGTTGGGGAACTATTTTATGGCTACACCTTC.

The chain is built from TRBV5-4 and TRBJ2-3; D possibly corresponds to TRBD2 (6 bases). The germline V gene encodes CDR1 SGHNT and CDR2 YYREEE (reference sequence). Trimming removed 6 bases from V and 0 bases from J, with 17 bases in between. The CDR3 consists of 16 residues. The CDR3: CASKNLAGISTDTQYF. Here the CDR3 DNA reads TGTGCCAGCAAGAACCTGGCGGGGATAAGCACAGATACGCAGTATTTT.

This clone occurred a few times. The genes are TRBV19 and TRBJ2-1; D might be TRBD2 (6 bases). The V end was cut by 8 bases, the J end by 4 bases, with 9 bases between. CDR3 size: 12 residues. Germline-derived CDR1 and CDR2 are LNHDA and SQIVND (reference sequence). DNA of the CDR3: TGTGCCAGTGGGGCGGGATACAATGAGCAGTTCTTC. It codes for CASGAGYNEQFF.

This chain uses TRBV5-4 with TRBJ2-5; 12 bases agree with TRBD2. Germline V lookup: CDR1 SGHNT, CDR2 YYREEE (reference sequence). This CDR3 contains 15 residues. V was pared by 1 base and J by 5 bases, with 3 bases of the junction left unmatched. CDR3 amino acids: CASSLTSGGRETQYF. The DNA for the CDR3 is TGTGCCAGCAGCTTGACTAGCGGGGGGCGGGAGACCCAGTACTTC.

The sample holds many counts of this clone. At the DNA level, this CDR3 is encoded by other sequences in the same sample as well. The V and J genes are TRBV5-1 and TRBJ1-1, with D unclear. V lost 0 bases and J 1 base, leaving 4 bases between the germline ends. This CDR3 region has 13 residues. Germline CDR1 is SGHRS and CDR2 is YFSETQ. CDR3 DNA: TGCGCCAGCAGCTTGGGGAGGAACACTGAAGCTTTCTTT. It encodes CASSLGRNTEAFF.

The V call is TRBV5-6, the J call TRBJ2-7, with TRBD1 identical over 9 bases. Trimming cost V 0 bases and J 3 bases; bases outside gene matches: 7. The CDR3 is 16 residues long. Germline CDR1 SGHDT, CDR2 YYEEEE. The CDR3 bases are TGTGCCAGCAGCTTGGGGTTTCGGGGACAGGGCTACGAGCAGTACTTC. Translated, it gives CASSLGFRGQGYEQYF.

V is TRBV11-3 and J is TRBJ2-1, with 11 bases lining up with TRBD2. V lost 0 bases to trimming and J lost 4 bases; unmatched junction nucleotides: 5. The CDR3 runs 17 residues. Germline V gene lookup returns CDR1 SGHNT and CDR2 YENEEA. The CDR3, as DNA: TGTGCCAGCAGCTTAGATCCGACTAGCGGGGTATACAATGAGCAGTTCTTC. Translated: CASSLDPTSGVYNEQFF.

The rearrangement links TRBV5-5 to TRBJ2-3; either TRBD1 or TRBD2 may supply D (5 bases each). CDR3 length: 15 amino acids. V was clipped by 3 bases and J by 1 base, with 12 bases between them. Germline V gene data show CDR1 as SGHKS and CDR2 as YYEKEE (reference sequence). CDR3: CASSSGPTGTDTQYF. CDR3 DNA sequence: TGTGCCAGCAGCTCGGGACCCACAGGCACAGATACGCAGTATTTT.

This clone has a handful of counts. The chain joins TRBV6-1 to TRBJ1-2; no clear D gene. The V end was cut by 10 bases, the J end by 4 bases, with 10 bases between. The CDR3 contains 11 residues. Germline V gives CDR1 MNHNS, CDR2 SASEGT. In DNA form, the CDR3 reads TGTGCCACCATCCGGAGCTATGGCTACACCTTC. Encoded protein: CATIRSYGYTF.